Below, 2 T cell receptor beta chains from the same sample are listed, as sequenced in a study of cytotoxic CD8 clonotypes in ibrutinib-treated CLL. Clones were read by immunoSEQ multiplex PCR, and TCRdb kept only the in-frame ones, dropping some. The sample includes around 150,000 clones, about 88% of them seen just once. This specimen was PBMCs, taken at disease progression, from a patient treated with ibrutinib. Every receptor here comes from a human donor with chronic lymphocytic leukemia.

The chain has TRBV7-9 and TRBJ2-1; D is unresolved. CDR1 is SEHNR, CDR2 FQNEAQ, per germline (reference sequence). This CDR3 is 13 amino acids long. Trimming cost V 8 bases and J 7 bases, with 15 bases left between them. CDR3 in DNA: TGTGCCAGCGCCGGGTGGGCTCGGAATGAGCAGTTCTTC. Its protein is CASAGWARNEQFF.

The rearrangement links TRBV11-2 to TRBJ2-4; D call uncertain. The V end lost 3 bases, the J end lost 0 bases, and 6 bases lay between the germline ends. Looked up from germline, CDR1 is SGHAT and CDR2 is FQNNGV. The CDR3 runs 14 residues. CDR3 nucleotides: TGTGCCAGCAGCTTCGTAGAAGCCAAAAACATTCAGTACTTC. Residues: CASSFVEAKNIQYF.